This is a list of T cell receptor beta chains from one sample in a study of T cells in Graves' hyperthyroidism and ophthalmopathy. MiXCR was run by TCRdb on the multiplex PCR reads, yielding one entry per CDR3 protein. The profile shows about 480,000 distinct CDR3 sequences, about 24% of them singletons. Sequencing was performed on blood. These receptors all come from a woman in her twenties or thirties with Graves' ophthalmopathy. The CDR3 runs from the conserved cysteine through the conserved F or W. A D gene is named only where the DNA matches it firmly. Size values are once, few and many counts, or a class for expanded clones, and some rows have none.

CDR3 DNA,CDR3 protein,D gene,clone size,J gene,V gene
TGCAGTGCCCCCCGGACAGGTGAAGCTTTCTTT,CSAPRTGEAFF,TRBD1,-,TRBJ1-1,TRBV20-1
TGTGCCAGCGTGGGGGGGGGGACAGAGAATCAGCCCCAGCATTTT,CASVGGGTENQPQHF,TRBD1,-,TRBJ1-5,TRBV6-9
TGCAGTGCCCCCTTCGAGAGTCAAGAGACCCAGTACTTC,CSAPFESQETQYF,-,many,TRBJ2-5,TRBV20-1
TGTGCCAGTAGTCCCCCATCTGCCGGGGAGTGGTACTATGGCTACACCTTC,CASSPPSAGEWYYGYTF,-,many,TRBJ1-2,TRBV19
TGTGCCAGCAGTATGTCGGCTTACGAGCAGTACTTC,CASSMSAYEQYF,-,-,TRBJ2-7,TRBV2
TGTGCCAGCAGTTACTTTCCAGGCGGACTCATGAACTCTGAAGCTTTCTTT,CASSYFPGGLMNSEAFF,-,-,TRBJ1-1,TRBV6-5
TGTGCCATCAGCTTGACAGGGGATGATTCGGAGGAGCAGTACTTC,CAISLTGDDSEEQYF,TRBD1,few,TRBJ2-7,TRBV10-3
TGTGCCAGCAGCCCCAGGGGCTACCAAGAGACCCAGTACTTC,CASSPRGYQETQYF,-,-,TRBJ2-5,TRBV7-9
TGTGCCAGCAGGTCGGACAGGGGGCATTCACCCCTCCACTTT,CASRSDRGHSPLHF,TRBD1,many,TRBJ1-6,TRBV12-3/TRBV12-4
TGTGCCAGCAGCTTAGTAGGAGGGGGCAACACTGAAGCTTTCTTT,CASSLVGGGNTEAFF,TRBD1,many,TRBJ1-1,TRBV7-9